This entry is about one T cell receptor beta chain. The data stem from a study of shared clonotypes between healthy human individuals. Study at large: CD4 naive cells filled three plates per donor, CD4 memory three, CD8 naive two and CD8 memory one.

Naive CD8 cells lacked CD45RO and underwent positive selection for CCR7, leaving out terminally differentiated effector memory CD45RA+ cells. Assay used: immunoSEQ multiplex PCR; TCRdb lists only in-frame clones, some missing. The top ten clones hold more than 0.9% of a sample with some 2 million clones, about 94% of them seen once. Germline V gene sequence: CDR1 GTSNPN, CDR2 SVGIG (reference sequence). V was trimmed by 3 bases and J by 4 bases, leaving 12 bases between them. The CDR3 loop spans 13 amino acids. The receptor was isolated from a man aged 18 to 29 in good health. The material sequenced was naive CD8+ T cells sorted from blood. The V and J genes are TRBV30 and TRBJ1-1; D gene unclear. CDR3 coding DNA: TGTGCCTGGAGCGTTGCCATGGCCACTGAAGCTTTCTTT. It encodes CAWSVAMATEAFF. Filled out from reference TRBV30 and TRBJ1-1, the complete variable domain reads SQTIHQWPATLVQPVGSPLSLECTVEGTSNPNLYWYRQAAGRGLQLLFYSVGIGQISSEVPQNLSASRPQDRQFILSSKKLLLSDSGFYLCAWSVAMATEAFFGQGTRLTVV.